A selection of T cell receptor beta chains follows, all from one sample in a study of Ad26.COV2.S vaccination and SARS-CoV-2 variants. Repertoires were generated with immunoSEQ multiplex PCR, while TCRdb's copy carries only in-frame clones and drops some. The repertoire holds about 680,000 clones, with 89% as singletons. Here the sequenced sample was peripheral blood, taken in a trial of Ad26.COV2.S vaccine versus placebo. These receptors all come from a person between 18 and 60 years old who received the Ad26.COV2.S COVID-19 vaccine or a placebo. Both conserved end residues are trimmed from each CDR3.

v_call cdr3_aa
TRBV4-1 ASSQESGSGANVLT
TRBV12-3/TRBV12-4 ASSRAGDTEAF
TRBV12-5 AREQGGVKNIQY
TRBV5-1 ASSLGTGNGYT
TRBV5-1 ASSLAGTAYNEQF
TRBV20-1 SASVDANSYEQY
TRBV30 AWSRQGGNEQF
TRBV18 ASSPQAHQPQH
TRBV27 ASSLGAGTTDTQY
TRBV27 ASSKGLAGGYLYEQF
TRBV10-2 ASSKTSGGSADTQY
TRBV19 ASSIDSMGQVGAYRNQPQH
TRBV3-1/TRBV3-2 ASSLDGTSGRAGAQY
TRBV6-6 ASSYWTDTQY
TRBV7-9 ASSSRTSGSSYEQY
TRBV3-1/TRBV3-2 ASSQRSGGPLQRQGRKETQY
TRBV7-9 ASSLTGQEGF
TRBV5-1 ASSLGQTTGELF
TRBV30 AWSGGYNEQF
TRBV29-1 SATQGPGSPLH
TRBV5-6 ASSPGTGNILT
TRBV20-1 SAPRSEKLF
TRBV19 ASSISLRTGGAKNIQY
TRBV10-2 ARSKRTGDTDTQY
TRBV7-3 RISWTAHTSYEQY
TRBV30 AWNIVEGTPLH
TRBV9 ASSVGGTSGSEQF
TRBV7-2 ASSLAAINDEQF
TRBV7-2 ASSLGEGQGTRGGEQY
TRBV6-5 ASITDQGASYGYT
TRBV7-9 ASSVKEGYT
TRBV5-1 ASSLGTGSLAKNIQY
TRBV7-9 ASSSGTGVYEQY
TRBV6-1 ASREGRNYGYT
TRBV3-1/TRBV3-2 ASSPRSPYEQY
TRBV20-1 SASLRDYQETQY
TRBV4-3 ASSQDHGGAESNYGYT
TRBV18 ASSPPYGGVQQETQY
TRBV6-5 ASSNGQGNSPLH
TRBV27 ASSSGIEQETQY
TRBV5-4 ASRVQSDGGPLNYGYT
TRBV7-9 ASSPIPAKNIQY